A single sample gave rise to the 13 T cell receptor beta chains below, sequenced in a study of T cell repertoires in cytomegalovirus infection. TCRdb reprocessed the reads with MiXCR, giving one entry per CDR3 protein. The repertoire includes about 63,000 distinct CDR3 sequences, over 20% of them detected once, and 73% sits in the top ten. Their recognized antigens are unknown. This specimen consisted of CD8+ T cells from cultured PBMCs, obtained from culture after CMV antigen stimulation. Receptor source: a human donor in good health (CMV status not recorded). Some clones in this sample may be carry-over from other donors' samples.

This clonotype has a handful of counts. The gene calls are TRBV20-1 and TRBJ2-5; D remains unclear. The CDR3 runs to 15 residues. V shed 4 bases and J shed 5 bases, with 20 bases lying between them. Germline V CDR1 and CDR2: DFQATT, SNEGSKA (reference sequence). CDR3 DNA sequence: TGCAGTGCTAAAAGGCAGTCGGGTGATGCGGAGACCCAGTACTTC. Residues: CSAKRQSGDAETQYF.

On this clonotype: At one of its ends the junction is not consistent with the germline gene, which may arise from a read error. The chain links TRBV6-2 or TRBV6-3 to TRBJ2-6; no reliable D call. The CDR3 covers 15 residues. Germline V gene data show CDR1 as MNHEY and CDR2 as SVGEGT. CDR3 DNA: TGTGCCAGCAGTCACTCAGGCTCTGGGGCCAACGTCCTGACTTTC. Translating gives CASSHSGSGANVLTF.

This chain links TRBV7-8 with TRBJ2-5, with D possibly matching TRBD2 (5 bases). The CDR3 extends over 16 amino acids. CDR1 SGHVS and CDR2 FQNEAQ come from the germline V gene. Trimming pared 2 bases from V and 5 bases from J, leaving 18 bases between. The CDR3 reads CASSLSLDSTTETQYF. CDR3 bases: TGTGCCAGCAGCTTATCCCTGGACTCCACGACCGAGACCCAGTACTTC.

In its sample, this clonotype was seen many times. The CDR3 spells CASRDRGASGANVLTF. CDR3 DNA sequence: TGTGCCAGCAGGGACAGGGGGGCCTCTGGGGCCAACGTCCTGACTTTC. This rearrangement joins TRBV7-9 to TRBJ2-6; 10 nucleotides line up with TRBD1. CDR1 and CDR2 (germline): SEHNR, FQNEAQ (reference sequence). The CDR3 has 16 residues. The junction had 2 bases not matched to a gene; V was cut back by 6 bases and J by 0 bases.

The gene calls are TRBV7-2 and TRBJ1-5, with D uncertain. V lost 1 base and J 0 bases, leaving 7 bases between the germline ends. CDR1 and CDR2 from the germline V gene are SGHTA and FQGNSA. The CDR3 contains 15 residues. The CDR3: CASSLGGYSNQPQHF. CDR3 nucleotide sequence: TGTGCCAGCAGCTTAGGGGGTTATAGCAATCAGCCCCAGCATTTT.

This clonotype appeared a few times. This chain links TRBV19 with TRBJ1-1, with 9 bases that match TRBD1. CDR1 is LNHDA, CDR2 SQIVND, per germline (reference sequence). The CDR3 runs 13 residues. V shed 6 bases, J shed 3 bases, and the junction held 2 bases outside the gene matches. CDR3: CASSRTGDTEAFF. In nucleotides, the CDR3 is TGTGCCAGTAGCAGGACAGGGGACACTGAAGCTTTCTTT.

The chain joins TRBV7-2 to TRBJ1-1; D gene ambiguous. V lost 2 bases, J lost 6 bases, and 10 bases lay in between. The length of the CDR3 is 13 residues. Germline lookup yields CDR1 SGHTA and CDR2 FQGNSA. CDR3 residues: CASSLPGSAEAFF. CDR3 bases: TGTGCCAGCAGCTTACCAGGTTCGGCTGAAGCTTTCTTT. The whole variable domain, filled in from reference TRBV7-2 and TRBJ1-1, reads GAGVSQSPSNKVTEKGKDVELRCDPISGHTALYWYRQSLGQGLEFLIYFQGNSAPDKSGLPSDRFSAERTGGSVSTLTIQRTQQEDSAVYLCASSLPGSAEAFFGQGTRLTVV.

This chain connects TRBV11-3 to TRBJ2-3, with TRBD1 matching over 8 bases. Per germline, CDR1 SGHNT and CDR2 YENEEA. V shed 5 bases and J 1 base; nucleotides not matched to a gene: 8. The CDR3 spans 16 residues. CDR3 region: CASSQGTGPGTDTQYF. CDR3 bases: TGTGCCAGCAGCCAGGGGACAGGCCCTGGCACAGATACGCAGTATTTT.

In its sample, this clonotype was seen many times. The J gene is TRBJ2-4, the V gene TRBV7-9; tentatively, D is TRBD1 (6 bases). This CDR3 is built from 15 residues. Germline CDR1 is SEHNR and CDR2 is FQNEAQ (reference sequence). Trimming stripped 4 bases from V and 5 bases from J, with 15 bases between. CDR3 nucleotide sequence: TGTGCCAGCAGCTCCCCGGGACAACTACAAAACATTCAGTACTTC. It yields the protein CASSSPGQLQNIQYF. The full variable domain, in which reference TRBV7-9 and TRBJ2-4 provide the parts outside the CDR3, is DTGVSQNPRHKITKRGQNVTFRCDPISEHNRLYWYRQTLGQGPEFLTYFQNEAQLEKSRLLSDRFSAERPKGSFSTLEIQRTEQGDSAMYLCASSSPGQLQNIQYFGAGTRLSVL.

The rearrangement links TRBV6-8 to TRBJ1-1; no clear D gene. The CDR3 is 13 residues long. CDR1 is MNHGY, CDR2 SAAAGT, per germline. The V end was cut by 10 bases, the J end by 1 base, with 13 bases between. The CDR3 here is CATLRRANTEAFF. The CDR3 coding sequence is TGTGCCACCTTAAGGAGGGCGAACACTGAAGCTTTCTTT.

This clonotype was counted only a few times. The chain combines TRBV7-2 with TRBJ1-2, with 11 bases fitting TRBD1. Losses at the gene ends were 5 bases for V and 5 bases for J; bases not matched to a gene: 7. Germline lookup yields CDR1 SGHTA and CDR2 FQGNSA. CDR3 length: 15 residues. For the CDR3, the DNA is TGTGCCAGCAGCCCCGGGACAGGGGGTTCTTATGGCTACACCTTC. Amino acid sequence: CASSPGTGGSYGYTF.

The rearrangement links TRBV11-2 to TRBJ2-2, with 10 bases lining up with TRBD1. The CDR3 is 14 amino acids. Germline CDR1 and CDR2: SGHAT and FQNNGV. The trim removed 3 bases at V and 6 bases at J, leaving 1 base unmatched. CDR3 sequence: CASSFGQGAGELFF. Here the CDR3 DNA reads TGTGCCAGCAGCTTTGGACAGGGGGCCGGGGAGCTGTTTTTT.

The chain couples TRBV7-6 to TRBJ1-6; a weak D match, TRBD1 (5 bases). Germline CDR1 is SGHVS and CDR2 is FNYEAQ. CDR3 length equals 17 residues. V dropped 1 base and J dropped 0 bases, with 10 bases sitting between them. The CDR3 sequence is CASSLEGLSSYNSPLHF. The DNA for the CDR3 is TGTGCCAGCAGCTTAGAGGGACTTAGCTCCTATAATTCACCCCTCCACTTT.